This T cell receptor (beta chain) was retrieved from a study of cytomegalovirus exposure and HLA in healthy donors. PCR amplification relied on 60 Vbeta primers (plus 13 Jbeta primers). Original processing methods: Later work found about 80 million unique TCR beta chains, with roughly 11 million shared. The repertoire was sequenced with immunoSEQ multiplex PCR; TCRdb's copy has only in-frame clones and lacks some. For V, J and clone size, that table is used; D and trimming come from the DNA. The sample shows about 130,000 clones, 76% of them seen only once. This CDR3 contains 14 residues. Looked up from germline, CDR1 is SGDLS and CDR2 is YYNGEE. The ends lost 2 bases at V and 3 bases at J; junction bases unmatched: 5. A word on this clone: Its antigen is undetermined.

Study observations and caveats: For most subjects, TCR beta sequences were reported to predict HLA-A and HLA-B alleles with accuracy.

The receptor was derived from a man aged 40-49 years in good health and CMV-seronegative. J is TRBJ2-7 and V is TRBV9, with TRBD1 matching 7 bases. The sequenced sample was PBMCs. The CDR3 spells CASSVRDRDYEQYF. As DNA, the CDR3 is TGTGCCAGCAGCGTCCGGGACAGAGACTACGAGCAGTACTTC.